The 15 T cell receptor beta chains listed next were all sequenced from one sample in a study of OX40 agonist ivuxolimab in advanced cancers. The repertoire was sequenced with immunoSEQ multiplex PCR; TCRdb's copy has only in-frame clones and lacks some. This table has around 39,000 clones, about 81% appearing once. The sample consisted of CD4+ or CD8+ T cells sorted from blood, taken in a trial of the OX40 agonist ivuxolimab. These TCRs come from an adult with an advanced solid tumor such as melanoma, head and neck, liver or kidney cancer.

The genes are TRBV5-8 and TRBJ1-5, with D perhaps matching TRBD1 (5 bases). CDR3 length: 14 residues. V lost 0 bases and J 7 bases, leaving 11 bases between the germline ends. Germline V gene data show CDR1 as SGHTS and CDR2 as YDEGEE. The CDR3 reads CASSLVRGAQPQHF. DNA of the CDR3: TGTGCCAGCAGCTTGGTTAGGGGCGCGCAGCCCCAGCATTTT.

The chain uses TRBV6-1 and TRBJ2-3, with 9 nucleotides matching TRBD1. The trim removed 10 bases at V and 2 bases at J, leaving 7 bases unmatched. Germline CDR1 is MNHNS and CDR2 is SASEGT. The CDR3 sequence is 14 residues long. CDR3 sequence reads: CATLDRGDTDTQYF. The CDR3 DNA sequence: TGTGCCACCCTGGACAGGGGAGACACAGATACGCAGTATTTT.

V gene TRBV4-3 combines with J gene TRBJ1-1; no definite D call. Trimming removed 3 bases from V and 0 bases from J, with 5 bases in between. This CDR3 is 13 amino acids long. The germline gives CDR1 LGHNA, CDR2 YSLEER. CDR3 sequence: CASSHSLNTEAFF. The CDR3 coding sequence is TGCGCCAGCAGCCATTCACTGAACACTGAAGCTTTCTTT.

The V and J genes are TRBV2 and TRBJ2-5, with a weak D call TRBD1 (6 bases). Trimming cost V 7 bases and J 1 base, with 10 bases left between them. CDR3 length equals 13 residues. Per germline, CDR1 SNHLY and CDR2 FYNNEI. For the CDR3, the DNA is TGTGCCAGCAAGCAGGGGTTCCAAGAGACCCAGTACTTC. It encodes CASKQGFQETQYF.

The chain combines TRBV7-8 with TRBJ1-1; possible D gene TRBD1, 5 bases. The CDR3 is 13 amino acids. Germline values: CDR1 SGHVS, CDR2 FQNEAQ. Trimming cost V 3 bases and J 6 bases, with 11 bases left between them. CDR3 sequence (DNA): TGTGCCAGCAGCTTCAGGGAAGGGGCTGAAGCTTTCTTT. Translation gives CASSFREGAEAFF.

This rearrangement joins TRBV7-2 to TRBJ2-7; 10 nucleotides match TRBD2. Losses at the gene ends were 10 bases for V and 7 bases for J; bases not matched to a gene: 16. Germline V gene lookup returns CDR1 SGHTA and CDR2 FQGNSA. This CDR3 has 15 residues. The CDR3 DNA follows: TGTGCCACCGCTCCGGGACTAGCGCGTTCTCGGGAGCAGTACTTC. Translated: CATAPGLARSREQYF. The complete variable domain, with remaining parts taken from reference TRBV7-2 and TRBJ2-7, reads GAGVSQSPSNKVTEKGKDVELRCDPISGHTALYWYRQSLGQGLEFLIYFQGNSAPDKSGLPSDRFSAERTGGSVSTLTIQRTQQEDSAVYLCATAPGLARSREQYFGPGTRLTVT.

The chain links TRBV2 to TRBJ2-1; 8 bases fit TRBD2. This CDR3 is built from 15 residues. J was trimmed by 0 bases and V by 6 bases; bases with no gene match: 4. The germline gives CDR1 SNHLY, CDR2 FYNNEI. DNA of the CDR3: TGTGCCAGCAGGGCCGGGACTAGCTCCTACAATGAGCAGTTCTTC. Encoded protein: CASRAGTSSYNEQFF.

This clone was recorded a few times. The CDR3 here is CASSLRTDTEAFF. The CDR3 nucleotides are TGTGCCAGCAGCTTACGGACGGACACTGAAGCTTTCTTT. The rearrangement uses TRBV11-3 and TRBJ1-1; D is undetermined. There are 13 residues in the CDR3. Between the trimmed V and J ends, which lost 2 bases and 3 bases, there was a span of 7 bases. CDR1 and CDR2 from the germline V gene are SGHNT and YENEEA. Based on the CDR3 plus reference TRBV11-3 and TRBJ1-1, the full variable domain is EAGVVQSPRYKIIEKKQPVAFWCNPISGHNTLYWYLQNLGQGPELLIRYENEEAVDDSQLPKDRFSAERLKGVDSTLKIQPAELGDSAVYLCASSLRTDTEAFFGQGTRLTVV.

The CDR3 DNA reads as TGTGCCAGCAGCTTGGGGGGACTAGCGGGAGTTTTCTACTTC. This gives the protein CASSLGGLAGVFYF. The chain couples TRBV11-2 to TRBJ2-7, with 14 bases identical to TRBD2. CDR1 SGHAT and CDR2 FQNNGV come from the germline V gene. The V gene end was trimmed by 3 bases and the J gene end by 13 bases; junction bases not matched to a gene: 8. The CDR3 loop spans 14 amino acids.

The V and J genes are TRBV11-3 and TRBJ1-1, with a possible D match to TRBD1 (5 bases). This CDR3 contains 15 residues. Germline V lookup: CDR1 SGHNT, CDR2 YENEEA. The V end was cut by 10 bases, the J end by 1 base, with 19 bases between. Written as DNA, the CDR3 is TGTGCCACGTATCGAAGGGGCAGAGCGAACACTGAAGCTTTCTTT. Its translation: CATYRRGRANTEAFF.

This chain links TRBV7-2 with TRBJ2-7, with 10 nucleotides matching TRBD2. The CDR3 is 15 residues long. J lost 0 bases, V lost 3 bases, and 2 bases had no gene match. Germline V gene sequence: CDR1 SGHTA, CDR2 FQGNSA. Here the CDR3 reads CASSFGTSDSYEQYF. CDR3 DNA: TGTGCCAGCAGCTTTGGGACTAGCGACTCCTACGAGCAGTACTTC.

This chain uses TRBV7-2 with TRBJ1-3; perhaps TRBD1 as D (5 bases). There are 14 residues in the CDR3. V lost 6 bases to trimming and J lost 2 bases, with 11 bases between them. Germline V gene data show CDR1 as SGHTA and CDR2 as FQGNSA. CDR3 coding DNA: TGTGCCAGCAGTCCAGGGCGCACTGGAAACACCATATATTTT. Protein: CASSPGRTGNTIYF.

The chain combines TRBV25-1 with TRBJ2-5; the match to TRBD1 covers 7 bases. Germline CDR1 MGHDK, CDR2 SYGVNS. Unmatched junction bases numbered 6, after V lost 0 bases and J lost 5 bases. The CDR3 has 15 amino acids. CDR3 in amino acids: CASSEYNRGLETQYF. In DNA form, the CDR3 reads TGTGCCAGCAGTGAATATAACAGGGGCCTGGAGACCCAGTACTTC.

V and J are TRBV2 and TRBJ1-6, with D tentatively TRBD1 (5 bases). Germline assignment: CDR1 SNHLY and CDR2 FYNNEI. Trimming left V 4 bases short and J 5 bases short, with 9 bases between. This CDR3 has 14 residues. CDR3 protein: CASSGQLHNSPLHF. The CDR3 nucleotides read TGTGCCAGCAGTGGACAGTTGCATAATTCACCCCTCCACTTT. Drawing the rest from reference TRBV2 and TRBJ1-6, the complete variable domain is EPEVTQTPSHQVTQMGQEVILRCVPISNHLYFYWYRQILGQKVEFLVSFYNNEISEKSEIFDDQFSVERPDGSNFTLKIRSTKLEDSAMYFCASSGQLHNSPLHFGNGTRLTVT.

This rearrangement joins TRBV7-9 to TRBJ2-2, with D unclear. CDR3 size: 15 residues. Deletions cut 3 bases from V and 0 bases from J, with 8 bases between. Germline V lookup: CDR1 SEHNR, CDR2 FQNEAQ (reference sequence). The CDR3 bases are TGTGCCAGCAGCTTGACCACCACGAACACCGGGGAGCTGTTTTTT. As protein: CASSLTTTNTGELFF.